Listed below are T cell receptor beta chains from one sample, sequenced in a study of T cell responses to AZD1222 COVID-19 vaccine. Libraries were prepared by immunoSEQ multiplex PCR; TCRdb keeps only in-frame clonotypes and omits some of them. The sample has some 200,000 clones, just over 90% seen once. The specimen comprised peripheral blood, sampled 28 days after the second AZD1222 dose. The receptor set was obtained from an adult who received the AZD1222 COVID-19 vaccine. The CDR3 runs from the conserved cysteine through the conserved F or W. D genes are given only for firm matches.

CDR3: CASSAYRVGETQYF
D: NA
V: TRBV6-2/TRBV6-3

CDR3: CASSLDRGLEAFF
D: NA
V: TRBV5-4

CDR3: CASSPRGLINTGELFF
D: NA
V: TRBV5-6

CDR3: CASSVGQGSTDTQYF
D: TRBD1
V: TRBV9

CDR3: CASSQAPLLGLTLAKNIQYF
D: NA
V: TRBV3-1/TRBV3-2

CDR3: CASTKGSGNSPLHF
D: NA
V: TRBV6-5

CDR3: CASSERYPEVSGNTIYF
D: NA
V: TRBV10-2

CDR3: CASSSLPGQGNYGYTF
D: TRBD1
V: TRBV6-5

CDR3: CASRLTGEAFF
D: TRBD1
V: TRBV6-1

CDR3: CASSQEVPGGELFF
D: NA
V: TRBV4-3

CDR3: CASSEGKTSGSVTDTQYF
D: TRBD2
V: TRBV2

CDR3: CATSNHATVSYGYTF
D: NA
V: TRBV15

CDR3: CASSISGAEQYF
D: NA
V: TRBV19

CDR3: CASSHQAGVVTGNIQYF
D: TRBD2
V: TRBV3-1/TRBV3-2

CDR3: CASSESSGEGWGYEQYF
D: TRBD2
V: TRBV25-1

CDR3: CASSIREPRVTEAFF
D: NA
V: TRBV19

CDR3: CASSEAGLGSPLHF
D: NA
V: TRBV10-1

CDR3: CASSFFTSGGSDEQYF
D: TRBD2
V: TRBV3-1/TRBV3-2

CDR3: CASSPGGSNTGELFF
D: NA
V: TRBV7-8

CDR3: CASTPGGRETQYF
D: TRBD2
V: TRBV6-5

CDR3: CASSGGGRNTEAFF
D: NA
V: TRBV9

CDR3: CASSLRGAGELFF
D: NA
V: TRBV4-3

CDR3: CASSLWTGGSTDTQYF
D: TRBD1
V: TRBV5-4

CDR3: CASRNGPGLNTEAFF
D: NA
V: TRBV6-5

CDR3: CASSLRQGVKNTEAFF
D: TRBD1
V: TRBV6-5

CDR3: CASRLQSSSGNTIYF
D: NA
V: TRBV6-5

CDR3: CASSPPQISPLHF
D: NA
V: TRBV3-1/TRBV3-2

CDR3: CASSDSIPNSNQPQHF
D: NA
V: TRBV18

CDR3: CASSVKAGQSSYNSPLHF
D: TRBD1
V: TRBV9

CDR3: CASSVQSGRGGNSPLHF
D: TRBD1
V: TRBV28

CDR3: CASSQWGRVTEAFF
D: NA
V: TRBV5-4

CDR3: CASSPGTGDWHSNQPQHF
D: TRBD1
V: TRBV11-2

CDR3: CASSSSRSREQFF
D: NA
V: TRBV7-9